This is a list of T cell receptor beta chains from one sample in a study of blood T cell repertoires in COVID-19. Here immunoSEQ multiplex PCR was the method, and the copy in TCRdb shows in-frame clones only, minus some. The sample yields 140,000 to 150,000 clones, over 75% seen once. The sample consisted of peripheral blood. These receptors all stem from a human donor in a cohort sampled during active COVID-19. The CDR3 runs from the conserved cysteine through the conserved F or W. A D gene is named only where the DNA matches it firmly. Size values are once, few and many counts, or a class for expanded clones, and some rows have none.

CASRTMTGNNSPLHF,TGTGCCAGCAGAACGATGACAGGGAATAATTCACCCCTCCACTTT,NA,TRBV6-5,TRBJ1-6,TRBD1
CASSWDGGTEAFF,TGTGCCAGCAGCTGGGATGGGGGGACTGAAGCTTTCTTT,few,TRBV7-2,TRBJ1-1,NA
CAWSVLRKLFF,TGTGCCTGGAGTGTACTCCGAAAACTGTTTTTT,NA,TRBV30,TRBJ1-4,NA
CASSVGLAAEQFF,TGTGCCAGCAGCGTAGGACTAGCTGCCGAGCAGTTCTTC,NA,TRBV7-3,TRBJ2-1,TRBD2
CASSRAGSGTEAFF,TGTGCCAGCAGCCGAGCGGGCTCGGGTACTGAAGCTTTCTTT,NA,TRBV7-3,TRBJ1-1,NA
CASSLWGPGNIQYF,TGTGCCAGCAGCTTGTGGGGGCCGGGAAACATTCAGTACTTC,NA,TRBV5-4,TRBJ2-4,NA
CASSQDWEGRGYTF,TGTGCCAGCAGCCAAGATTGGGAGGGCAGAGGCTACACCTTC,few,TRBV3-1/TRBV3-2,TRBJ1-2,NA
CASRSGGTEAFF,TGTGCCAGCAGGTCAGGGGGCACTGAAGCTTTCTTT,few,TRBV12-3/TRBV12-4,TRBJ1-1,TRBD1
CASSYSASKDTQYF,TGTGCCAGCAGTTACTCCGCGTCAAAAGATACGCAGTATTTT,NA,TRBV6-2/TRBV6-3,TRBJ2-3,NA
CASSVASGTEAFF,TGTGCCAGCTCCGTAGCCTCGGGCACTGAAGCTTTCTTT,once,TRBV2,TRBJ1-1,NA
CASSVTGVPEAFF,TGCGCCAGCAGCGTCACAGGGGTTCCTGAAGCTTTCTTT,few,TRBV5-1,TRBJ1-1,TRBD1
CASSFELAGNNEQFF,TGCGCCAGCAGCTTTGAACTAGCGGGAAACAATGAGCAGTTCTTC,NA,TRBV5-1,TRBJ2-1,TRBD2
CASQEGGRNQPQHF,TGTGCCAGCCAGGAGGGCGGCCGCAATCAGCCCCAGCATTTT,few,TRBV18,TRBJ1-5,NA
CASSEGTGIYYGYTF,TGTGCCAGCAGTGAAGGGACAGGGATATACTATGGCTACACCTTC,NA,TRBV6-1,TRBJ1-2,TRBD1
CASSSSGNEQFF,TGCGCCAGCAGTTCTAGCGGAAATGAGCAGTTCTTC,NA,TRBV5-1,TRBJ2-1,TRBD2
CASSWGTGVDTQYF,TGTGCCAGCAGCTGGGGGACAGGGGTCGATACGCAGTATTTT,once,TRBV5-8,TRBJ2-3,TRBD1
CASSSSGGQGGEQFF,TGTGCCAGCAGCTCTAGCGGGGGGCAAGGAGGTGAGCAGTTCTTC,NA,TRBV11-3,TRBJ2-1,TRBD2
CASSRGQWGTEAFF,TGTGCCAGCAGCCGAGGACAATGGGGCACTGAAGCTTTCTTT,NA,TRBV3-1/TRBV3-2,TRBJ1-1,NA
CASSFESSVFTDTQYF,TGTGCCAGCAGCTTTGAGTCTAGCGTATTCACAGATACGCAGTATTTT,NA,TRBV7-6,TRBJ2-3,NA
CAWSATPGLGNEQFF,TGTGCCTGGAGTGCGACTCCGGGGTTGGGAAATGAGCAGTTCTTC,NA,TRBV30,TRBJ2-1,NA
CASTRPGQPQHF,TGTGCCAGCACCCGCCCGGGACAGCCCCAGCATTTT,NA,TRBV12-3/TRBV12-4,TRBJ1-5,NA
CASSLATGWQEKLFF,TGTGCCAGCAGCTTAGCGACAGGGTGGCAGGAAAAACTGTTTTTT,NA,TRBV7-8,TRBJ1-4,TRBD1
CASSQGTSGVYEQYF,TGTGCCAGCAGCCAAGGGACTAGCGGGGTCTACGAGCAGTACTTC,NA,TRBV14,TRBJ2-7,TRBD2
CASSSLRENEQFF,TGTGCCAGCAGCTCCCTGCGGGAGAATGAGCAGTTCTTC,NA,TRBV11-3,TRBJ2-1,TRBD2
CASSSDRVAFF,TGCGCCAGCAGCTCGGACAGGGTGGCTTTCTTT,NA,TRBV5-1,TRBJ1-1,TRBD1
CASSSRRGGQPQHF,TGTGCCAGCAGTTCCCGGAGAGGGGGCCAGCCCCAGCATTTT,NA,TRBV27,TRBJ1-5,TRBD1